Each of the 2 T cell receptor beta chains below was sequenced from the same sample in a study of T-cell memory formation after mild COVID-19. TCRdb processed the 5' RACE reads anew with MiXCR; each CDR3 protein has one entry. This table has 250,000 to 350,000 distinct CDR3 sequences, roughly an eighth appearing once. The specimen was PBMCs or a T cell subset sorted from them (not recorded which). The source of these receptors is a man between 18 and 35 years old who had mild COVID-19 (a few samples of this study predate the infection). Cell type and time point are not known.

This clonotype has just a few counts. This chain links TRBV5-5 with TRBJ2-1, with 10 bases that match TRBD2. Germline V gene data show CDR1 as SGHKS and CDR2 as YYEKEE (reference sequence). This CDR3 has 17 residues. The ends lost 4 bases at V and 0 bases at J; junction bases unmatched: 7. CDR3 in amino acids: CASSPWTSGSSYNEQFF. DNA for the CDR3: TGTGCCAGCAGCCCTTGGACTAGCGGCAGCTCCTACAATGAGCAGTTCTTC.

This clonotype has at least ten counts. Relative to the germline gene, one junction end is altered; a read error may explain this. The chain carries TRBV14 and TRBJ2-5; D unresolved. The germline V gene encodes CDR1 SGHDN and CDR2 FVKESK. The CDR3 sequence is 15 residues long. CDR3 bases: TGTGCCAGCAGCCAAGATTATGTGGTTGAAGAGCCCCAGTACTTC. Protein sequence: CASSQDYVVEEPQYF. Full variable domain (remainder filled in from reference TRBV14 and TRBJ2-5): EAGVTQFPSHSVIEKGQTVTLRCDPISGHDNLYWYRRVMGKEIKFLLHFVKESKQDESGMPNNRFLAERTGGTYSTLKVQPAELEDSGVYFCASSQDYVVEEPQYFGPGTRLLVL.